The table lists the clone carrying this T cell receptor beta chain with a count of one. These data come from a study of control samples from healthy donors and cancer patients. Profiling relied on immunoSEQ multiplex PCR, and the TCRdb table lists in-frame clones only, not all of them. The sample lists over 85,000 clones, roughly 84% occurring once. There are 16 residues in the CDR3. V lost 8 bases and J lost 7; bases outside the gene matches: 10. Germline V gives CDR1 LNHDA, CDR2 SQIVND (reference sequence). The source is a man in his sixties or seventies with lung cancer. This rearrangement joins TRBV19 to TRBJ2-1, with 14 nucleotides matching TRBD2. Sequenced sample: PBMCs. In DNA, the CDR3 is TGTGCCAGTCGAGTTAAGACTAGCGGGGGGGGAAATGAGCAGTTCTTC. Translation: CASRVKTSGGGNEQFF.